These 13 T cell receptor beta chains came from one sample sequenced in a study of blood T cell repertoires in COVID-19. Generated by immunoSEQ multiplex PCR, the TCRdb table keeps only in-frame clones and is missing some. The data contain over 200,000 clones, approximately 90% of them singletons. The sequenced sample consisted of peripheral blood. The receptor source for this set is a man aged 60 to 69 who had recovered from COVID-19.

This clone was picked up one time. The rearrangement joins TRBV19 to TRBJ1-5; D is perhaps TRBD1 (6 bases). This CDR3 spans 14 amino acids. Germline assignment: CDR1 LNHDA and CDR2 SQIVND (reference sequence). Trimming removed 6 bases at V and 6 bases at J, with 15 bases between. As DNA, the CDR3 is TGTGCCAGTAGCCTACAGGGTGGAGGTCAGCCCCAGCATTTT. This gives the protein CASSLQGGGQPQHF.

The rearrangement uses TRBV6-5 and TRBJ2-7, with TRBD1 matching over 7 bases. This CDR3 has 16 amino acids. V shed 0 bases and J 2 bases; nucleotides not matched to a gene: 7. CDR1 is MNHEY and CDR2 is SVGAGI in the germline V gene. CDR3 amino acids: CASSYSRDRFPYEQYF. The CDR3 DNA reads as TGTGCCAGCAGTTACTCGAGGGACAGATTCCCCTACGAGCAGTACTTC.

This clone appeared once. CDR3 bases: TGTGCCAGCAGCTTGACGGGGGGCTGGGGCTACACCTTC. This translates into CASSLTGGWGYTF. The chain uses TRBV5-4 and TRBJ1-2; tentative D call: TRBD1 (6 bases). Germline CDR1 reads SGHNT; CDR2 reads YYREEE (reference sequence). The V gene lost 1 base and the J gene lost 8 bases, with 12 bases spanning the gap. The CDR3 length is 13 residues.

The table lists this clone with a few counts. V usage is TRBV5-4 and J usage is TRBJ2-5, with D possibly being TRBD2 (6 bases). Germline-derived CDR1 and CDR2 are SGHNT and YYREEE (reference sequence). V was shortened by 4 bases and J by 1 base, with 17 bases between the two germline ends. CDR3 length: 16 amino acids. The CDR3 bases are TGTGCCAGCAGCCCGGCGGGACTTCCTGTCCAAGAGACCCAGTACTTC. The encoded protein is CASSPAGLPVQETQYF.

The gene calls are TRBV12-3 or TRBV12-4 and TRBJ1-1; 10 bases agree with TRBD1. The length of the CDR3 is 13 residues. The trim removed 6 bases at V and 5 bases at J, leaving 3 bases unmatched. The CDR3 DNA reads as TGTGCCAGCAGGACAGGGGGCTATACTGAAGCTTTCTTT. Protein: CASRTGGYTEAFF.

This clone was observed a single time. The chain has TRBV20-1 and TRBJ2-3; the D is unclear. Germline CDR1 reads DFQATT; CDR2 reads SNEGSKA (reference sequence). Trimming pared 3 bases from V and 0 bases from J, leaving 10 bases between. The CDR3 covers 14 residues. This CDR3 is CSASDGWSTDTQYF. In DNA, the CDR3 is TGCAGTGCTAGTGACGGTTGGAGCACAGATACGCAGTATTTT.

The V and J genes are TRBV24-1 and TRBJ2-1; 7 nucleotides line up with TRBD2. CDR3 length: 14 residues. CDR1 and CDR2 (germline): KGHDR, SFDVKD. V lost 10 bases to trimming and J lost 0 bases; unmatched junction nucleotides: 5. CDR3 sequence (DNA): TGTGCCACGTCGGGACTACGCTCCTACAATGAGCAGTTCTTC. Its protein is CATSGLRSYNEQFF.

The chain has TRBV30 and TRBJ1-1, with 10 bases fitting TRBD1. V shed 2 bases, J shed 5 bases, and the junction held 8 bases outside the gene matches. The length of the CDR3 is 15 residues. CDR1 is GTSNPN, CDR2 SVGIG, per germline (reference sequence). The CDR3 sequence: CAWSRGTGVGTEAFF. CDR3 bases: TGTGCCTGGAGTAGGGGGACAGGGGTGGGGACTGAAGCTTTCTTT.

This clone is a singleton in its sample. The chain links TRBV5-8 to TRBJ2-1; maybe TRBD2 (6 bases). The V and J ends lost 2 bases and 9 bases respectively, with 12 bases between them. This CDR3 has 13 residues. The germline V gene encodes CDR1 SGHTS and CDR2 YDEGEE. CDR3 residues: CASSLYGGVEQFF. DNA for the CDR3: TGTGCCAGCAGCTTATACGGAGGGGTTGAGCAGTTCTTC.

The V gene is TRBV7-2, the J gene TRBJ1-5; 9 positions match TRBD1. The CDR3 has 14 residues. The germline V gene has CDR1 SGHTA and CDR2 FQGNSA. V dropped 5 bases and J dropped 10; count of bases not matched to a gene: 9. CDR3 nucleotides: TGTGCCAGCAGCCCAGGACAGGGGCAGGGACCCCAGCATTTT. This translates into CASSPGQGQGPQHF. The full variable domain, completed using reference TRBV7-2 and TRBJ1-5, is GAGVSQSPSNKVTEKGKDVELRCDPISGHTALYWYRQSLGQGLEFLIYFQGNSAPDKSGLPSDRFSAERTGGSVSTLTIQRTQQEDSAVYLCASSPGQGQGPQHFGDGTRLSIL.

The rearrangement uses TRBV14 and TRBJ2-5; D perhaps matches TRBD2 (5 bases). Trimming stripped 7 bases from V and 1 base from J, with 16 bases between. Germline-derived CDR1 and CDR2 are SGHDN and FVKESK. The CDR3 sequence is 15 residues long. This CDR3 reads CASNSGGGFQETQYF. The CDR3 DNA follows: TGTGCCAGCAACTCTGGAGGAGGATTCCAAGAGACCCAGTACTTC.

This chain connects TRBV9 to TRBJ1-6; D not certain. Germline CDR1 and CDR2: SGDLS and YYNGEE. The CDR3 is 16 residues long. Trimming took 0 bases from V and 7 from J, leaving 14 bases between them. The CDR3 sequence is CASSVDPSSRNSPLHF. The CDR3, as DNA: TGTGCCAGCAGCGTAGACCCTTCCTCGCGGAATTCACCCCTCCACTTT.

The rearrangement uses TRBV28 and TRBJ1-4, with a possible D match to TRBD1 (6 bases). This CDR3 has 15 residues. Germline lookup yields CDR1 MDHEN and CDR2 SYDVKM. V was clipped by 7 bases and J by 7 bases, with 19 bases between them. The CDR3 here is CASNSPTGSAEKLFF. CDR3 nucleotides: TGTGCCAGCAACTCGCCAACAGGGTCGGCTGAAAAACTGTTTTTT.